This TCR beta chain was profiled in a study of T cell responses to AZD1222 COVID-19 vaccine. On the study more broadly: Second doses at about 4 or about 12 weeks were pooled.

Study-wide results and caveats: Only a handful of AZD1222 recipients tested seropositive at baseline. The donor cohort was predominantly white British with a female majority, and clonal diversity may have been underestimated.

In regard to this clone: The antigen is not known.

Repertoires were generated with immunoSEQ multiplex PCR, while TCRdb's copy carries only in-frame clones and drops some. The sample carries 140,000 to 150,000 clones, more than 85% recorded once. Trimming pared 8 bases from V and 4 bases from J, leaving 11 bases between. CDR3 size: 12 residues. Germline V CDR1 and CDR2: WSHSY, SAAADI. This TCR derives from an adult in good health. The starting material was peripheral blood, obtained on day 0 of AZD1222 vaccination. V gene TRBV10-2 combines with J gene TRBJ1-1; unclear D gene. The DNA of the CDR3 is TGCGCCAGCGGTTTTGGAGGCACTGAAGCTTTCTTT. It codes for CASGFGGTEAFF.